The sequence of this T cell receptor beta chain was determined in a study of T cell responses to AZD1222 COVID-19 vaccine. Study-level findings and limits: Clonal diversity may have been underestimated, and the donors were mostly white British, with more females than males. Vaccine-associated CD4 TCRs spanned spike, dominant at 160-218 and 743-854. Baseline antibody screening turned up just six or seven seropositive AZD1222 recipients.

Clones were sequenced by immunoSEQ multiplex PCR, and TCRdb holds only the in-frame ones, with some missing. The sample shows around 130,000 clones, 70% to 90% of them seen only once. This clone is a singleton in its sample. Its antigen remains unidentified. Germline assignment: CDR1 MNHEY and CDR2 SMNVEV (reference sequence). V lost 4 bases to trimming and J lost 4 bases, with 26 bases between them. The CDR3 extends over 18 amino acids. J is TRBJ2-7 and V is TRBV27; maybe TRBD1 (6 bases). Here the sequenced sample was peripheral blood, taken on day 0 of AZD1222 vaccination. This TCR was recovered from an adult in good health. In DNA form, the CDR3 reads TGTGCCAGCAGTTCAATTTTATCACTAGGGGGTTTTGGATACGAGCAGTACTTC. This translates into CASSSILSLGGFGYEQYF.